The 31 T cell receptor beta chains below were found in one sample sequenced in a study of blood T cell repertoires in COVID-19. Here immunoSEQ multiplex PCR was the method, and the copy in TCRdb shows in-frame clones only, minus some. Here the sample spans fewer than 500,000 clones, around 89% being singletons. Input material: PBMCs or T cells enriched from blood (not recorded which). Every receptor here comes from a young woman with acute COVID-19.

As for this clone: The junction departs from germline at one end; a sequencing error may be responsible. DNA for the CDR3: TGCAGTGCTAGAGATAGCAATTTAGGGGCATTT. Amino acid sequence: CSARDSNLGAF. The chain uses TRBV20-1 and TRBJ1-3; D is perhaps TRBD1 (5 bases). Looked up from germline, CDR1 is DFQATT and CDR2 is SNEGSKA (reference sequence). The CDR3 has 11 residues.

The chain links TRBV5-1 to TRBJ2-1, with 9 bases identical to TRBD2. The CDR3 spans 16 residues. CDR1 is SGHRS and CDR2 is YFSETQ in the germline V gene. V shed 2 bases, J shed 9 bases, and the junction held 12 bases outside the gene matches. CDR3 sequence: CASSFAGGPYNSEQFF. The CDR3 nucleotides are TGCGCCAGCAGCTTTGCGGGGGGGCCTTATAATAGTGAGCAGTTCTTC.

The V and J genes are TRBV7-3 and TRBJ2-7; 11 bases match TRBD2. The germline CDR1 and CDR2 sequences are SGHTA and FQGTGA. CDR3 length equals 15 residues. Trimming cost V 5 bases and J 4 bases; bases outside gene matches: 7. CDR3 DNA: TGTGCCAGCAGCCCTAGCGGGGGGCCGGGATACGAGCAGTACTTC. This encodes CASSPSGGPGYEQYF.

J is TRBJ1-4 and V is TRBV11-2; no clear D gene. CDR3 length: 13 amino acids. V was clipped by 4 bases and J by 7 bases, with 10 bases between them. CDR1 and CDR2 from the germline V gene are SGHAT and FQNNGV. The CDR3 reads CASSSTKGEKLFF. For the CDR3, the DNA is TGTGCCAGCAGCTCGACTAAGGGTGAAAAACTGTTTTTT. Full variable domain (missing parts from reference TRBV11-2 and TRBJ1-4): EAGVAQSPRYKIIEKRQSVAFWCNPISGHATLYWYQQILGQGPKLLIQFQNNGVVDDSQLPKDRFSAERLKGVDSTLKIQPAKLEDSAVYLCASSSTKGEKLFFGSGTQLSVL.

The chain recombines TRBV12-3 or TRBV12-4 with TRBJ1-4, with D unresolved. The CDR3 loop spans 12 amino acids. With 2 bases removed from V and 8 bases from J, the gap between germline ends came to 6 bases. The CDR3 nucleotides read TGTGCCAGCAGTTTATCGGGGGAAAAACTGTTTTTT. It translates to CASSLSGEKLFF.

The chain couples TRBV24-1 to TRBJ1-2; 7 bases align to TRBD1. This CDR3 is 13 amino acids long. The germline CDR1 and CDR2 sequences are KGHDR and SFDVKD. V shed 5 bases, J shed 6 bases, and the junction held 5 bases outside the gene matches. The CDR3 DNA reads as TGTGCCACCAGTGGCGACAGGGATCATGGCTACACCTTC. This codes for CATSGDRDHGYTF.

J is TRBJ1-3 and V is TRBV12-3 or TRBV12-4, with D perhaps TRBD1 (6 bases). Between the trimmed V and J ends, which lost 6 bases and 0 bases, there was a span of 6 bases. CDR3 length equals 13 residues. The CDR3 sequence: CASRQGSGNTIYF. The DNA for the CDR3 is TGTGCCAGCAGACAGGGCTCTGGAAACACCATATATTTT.

This rearrangement joins TRBV5-1 to TRBJ1-1; 10 nucleotides match TRBD1. The CDR3 sequence is 14 residues long. Germline assignment: CDR1 SGHRS and CDR2 YFSETQ. With 3 bases clipped from V and 6 bases from J, the junction kept 5 bases outside the gene matches. CDR3 loop: CASSWTGGKAEAFF. As DNA, the CDR3 is TGCGCCAGCAGCTGGACAGGGGGAAAGGCTGAAGCTTTCTTT.

CDR3 in amino acids: CATSDLEASPSSYNEQFF. The CDR3 DNA sequence: TGTGCCACCAGTGATTTGGAGGCGAGCCCCAGCTCCTACAATGAGCAGTTCTTC. The chain uses TRBV24-1 and TRBJ2-1; D gene uncertain. V gave up 0 bases and J gave up 0 bases, with 14 bases separating them. Germline CDR1 reads KGHDR; CDR2 reads SFDVKD. CDR3 length equals 18 residues.

The chain uses TRBV11-1 and TRBJ1-5, with 7 bases that match TRBD1. Germline-derived CDR1 and CDR2 are SGHAT and FQDESV (reference sequence). V trimming: 5 bases; J trimming: 1 base; junction bases outside the gene matches: 5. The CDR3 extends over 15 amino acids. The chain's CDR3 is CASSLGTESNQPQHF. DNA for the CDR3: TGTGCCAGCAGCCTCGGGACAGAGAGCAATCAGCCCCAGCATTTT.

The J gene is TRBJ1-3, the V gene TRBV3-1 (or the pseudogene TRBV3-2); 7 nucleotides match TRBD1. The CDR3 is made up of 15 amino acids. Germline V lookup: CDR1 LGHDT, CDR2 YNNKEL (reference sequence). V was pared by 4 bases and J by 4 bases, with 7 bases of the junction left unmatched. CDR3 sequence reads: CASSLSTGYGNTIYF. DNA for the CDR3: TGTGCCAGCAGCCTTTCGACAGGGTACGGAAACACCATATATTTT.

V gene TRBV27 combines with J gene TRBJ2-3; 16 nucleotides match TRBD2. Germline CDR1 reads MNHEY; CDR2 reads SMNVEV (reference sequence). V lost 3 bases and J lost 4; bases outside the gene matches: 4. This CDR3 contains 17 residues. The CDR3 DNA is TGTGCCAGCAGTTTCCACGGGACTAGCGGGGGGGCAGATACGCAGTATTTT. Translation: CASSFHGTSGGADTQYF.

The CDR3 DNA sequence: TGCGCCAGCAGCTTGTATCTAGCGGGGGGCCTCTACGAGCAGTACTTC. Protein: CASSLYLAGGLYEQYF. V gene TRBV5-1 combines with J gene TRBJ2-7; 11 bases are a match to TRBD2. CDR3 length: 16 amino acids. Germline V gene sequence: CDR1 SGHRS, CDR2 YFSETQ. Trimming cost V 1 base and J 3 bases; bases outside gene matches: 6.

CDR3 region: CATSSGPGLAGPTGELFF. CDR3 in DNA: TGTGCCACCAGCAGTGGTCCGGGACTAGCGGGGCCCACCGGGGAGCTGTTTTTT. The V and J genes are TRBV15 and TRBJ2-2; TRBD2 agrees at 13 bases. The CDR3 totals 18 residues. V dropped 3 bases and J dropped 4; count of bases not matched to a gene: 8. CDR1 LNHNV and CDR2 YYDKDF come from the germline V gene (reference sequence).

The chain couples TRBV2 to TRBJ1-6, with 7 bases fitting TRBD1. The V gene end was trimmed by 4 bases and the J gene end by 10 bases; junction bases not matched to a gene: 4. The CDR3 sequence is 13 residues long. Germline values: CDR1 SNHLY, CDR2 FYNNEI. DNA of the CDR3: TGTGCCAGCAGTGGACAGGGAGAATCACCCCTCCACTTT. This gives the protein CASSGQGESPLHF.

This clone was seen only once. The V call is TRBV10-3, the J call TRBJ1-2; D ambiguous. The CDR3 loop spans 13 amino acids. Looked up from germline, CDR1 is ENHRY and CDR2 is SYGVKD. Between the trimmed V and J ends, which lost 0 bases and 7 bases, there was a span of 9 bases. For the CDR3, the DNA is TGTGCCATCAGTGAGTCGAGAACGGTTGGCTACACCTTC. The encoded protein is CAISESRTVGYTF.

This chain joins TRBV7-9 and TRBJ2-3; a weak D match, TRBD1 (6 bases). Trimming cost V 2 bases and J 4 bases, with 13 bases left between them. Germline CDR1 SEHNR, CDR2 FQNEAQ (reference sequence). The CDR3 loop spans 15 amino acids. The CDR3 sequence is CASSLQGRGPDTQYF. The CDR3 region has the DNA TGTGCCAGCAGCTTACAGGGCAGGGGACCAGATACGCAGTATTTT.

The chain uses TRBV7-2 and TRBJ1-1; D remains unclear. Germline V gives CDR1 SGHTA, CDR2 FQGNSA. Between the trimmed V and J ends, which lost 2 bases and 4 bases, there was a span of 8 bases. The CDR3 is 13 amino acids. DNA for the CDR3: TGTGCCAGCAGCTTAAGGGAGATCACTGAAGCTTTCTTT. It yields the protein CASSLREITEAFF.

The chain recombines TRBV3-1 (or the pseudogene TRBV3-2) with TRBJ1-6; 8 nucleotides agree with TRBD1. The length of the CDR3 is 18 residues. Germline V gene sequence: CDR1 LGHDT, CDR2 YNNKEL (reference sequence). V was clipped by 4 bases and J by 5 bases; unmatched bases: 13. In DNA, the CDR3 is TGTGCCAGCAGCCGCGGCCCCCGCTGGACAGGGAATAATTCACCCCTCCACTTT. Protein product: CASSRGPRWTGNNSPLHF.

This chain links TRBV21-1 with TRBJ2-3; the D call of TRBD2 is as the table states it, not checked on the DNA. TRBV21-1 is a pseudogene segment. The CDR3 covers 16 residues. This chain's CDR3 is CASSLAGQRFTDTQYF. Here the CDR3 DNA reads TGTGCCAGCAGCCTAGCGGGACAGCGATTCACAGATACGCAGTATTTT.

This chain connects TRBV10-3 to TRBJ1-2; 9 nucleotides line up with TRBD1. Per the germline V gene, CDR1 is ENHRY and CDR2 is SYGVKD. The CDR3 is 15 amino acids. The V and J ends lost 6 bases and 2 bases, in that order; junction bases with no gene match: 7. CDR3 sequence reads: CAISENGQGNYGYTF. CDR3 DNA sequence: TGTGCCATCAGCGAGAACGGACAGGGGAACTATGGCTACACCTTC.

The chain combines TRBV5-1 with TRBJ2-5; the match to TRBD2 covers 9 bases. V lost 2 bases to trimming and J lost 2 bases; unmatched junction nucleotides: 4. The CDR3 consists of 15 residues. Germline assignment: CDR1 SGHRS and CDR2 YFSETQ. The CDR3 here is CASSFQRGEQETQYF. The CDR3 coding sequence is TGCGCCAGCAGCTTCCAGCGGGGGGAACAAGAGACCCAGTACTTC.

V usage is TRBV2 and J usage is TRBJ2-1; possible D gene TRBD2, 6 bases. V dropped 5 bases and J dropped 3 bases, with 11 bases sitting between them. CDR1 is SNHLY and CDR2 is FYNNEI in the germline V gene. The CDR3 contains 14 residues. CDR3 loop: CASSRGAFYNEQFF. In DNA form, the CDR3 reads TGTGCCAGCAGTCGCGGGGCGTTCTACAATGAGCAGTTCTTC.

Only one count was recorded for this clone. A much larger clone differs from this one at a single base, so this may be a read error. The identical CDR3 is also encoded by other nucleotide sequences in the sample. The V call is TRBV5-1, the J call TRBJ2-7; no reliable D call. The germline V gene has CDR1 SGHRS and CDR2 YFSETQ. V dropped 1 base and J dropped 2 bases, with 7 bases sitting between them. The CDR3 spans 13 residues. The CDR3 is CASSLNYPYEQYF. The CDR3 DNA sequence: TGCGCCAGCAGCTTGAACTATCCCTACGAGCAGTACTTC.

This clone showed up just once. The CDR3 DNA reads TGTGCCAGCAGCTTACCGAAATATGCGACAGGGGAATCGGCTTTCTTT. Encoded protein: CASSLPKYATGESAFF. The rearrangement joins TRBV7-9 to TRBJ1-1; TRBD1 matches at 8 bases. V shed 2 bases and J 11 bases; nucleotides not matched to a gene: 16. The germline V gene has CDR1 SEHNR and CDR2 FQNEAQ (reference sequence). The CDR3 contains 16 residues.

This clone appeared a single time. This chain connects TRBV5-1 to TRBJ2-2, with 9 positions matching TRBD1. Germline trimming cut 4 bases from V and 3 bases from J; bases unmatched to any gene: 10. The CDR3 extends over 17 amino acids. CDR1 is SGHRS and CDR2 is YFSETQ in the germline V gene. The chain's CDR3 is CASSRTGAVSDTGELFF. The CDR3, as DNA: TGCGCCAGCAGCCGGACAGGGGCGGTGTCGGACACCGGGGAGCTGTTTTTT.

The J gene is TRBJ1-4, the V gene TRBV12-5; 7 nucleotides align to TRBD1. The ends lost 5 bases at V and 4 bases at J; junction bases unmatched: 4. CDR3 length equals 14 residues. CDR1 is LGHNT and CDR2 is FRNRAP in the germline V gene. Here the CDR3 reads CASGKGTDNEKLFF. The CDR3 region has the DNA TGTGCTAGTGGTAAGGGGACAGATAATGAAAAACTGTTTTTT.

In its sample, this clone was seen once. J is TRBJ1-6 and V is TRBV9; D ambiguous. The V end lost 0 bases, the J end lost 4 bases, and 8 bases lay between the germline ends. This CDR3 is 15 amino acids long. The germline V gene has CDR1 SGDLS and CDR2 YYNGEE. The DNA for the CDR3 is TGTGCCAGCAGCGTAGTGGGCAGTTATAATTCACCCCTCCACTTT. It yields the protein CASSVVGSYNSPLHF.

The CDR3 DNA follows: TGTGCCAGCAGTGACAGGGCCGCCGGCAATCAGCCCCAGCATTTT. Protein sequence: CASSDRAAGNQPQHF. The chain combines TRBV2 with TRBJ1-5, with D perhaps matching TRBD1 (5 bases). CDR1 and CDR2 from the germline V gene are SNHLY and FYNNEI. The V end lost 3 bases, the J end lost 2 bases, and 11 bases lay between the germline ends. The CDR3 is made up of 15 amino acids.

This clone was recorded a few times. V usage is TRBV6-2 or TRBV6-3 and J usage is TRBJ2-7; unclear D gene. Germline-derived CDR1 and CDR2 are MNHEY and SVGEGT. Trimming cost V 5 bases and J 2 bases, with 4 bases left between them. The CDR3 sequence is 11 residues long. CDR3 sequence reads: CASSVTYEQYF. DNA of the CDR3: TGTGCCAGCAGTGTCACCTACGAGCAGTACTTC.

This clone was picked up one time. The chain has TRBV7-2 and TRBJ2-7; maybe TRBD2 (5 bases). Trimming removed 2 bases from V and 5 bases from J, with 19 bases in between. Per germline, CDR1 SGHTA and CDR2 FQGNSA. This CDR3 has 16 residues. The CDR3 DNA follows: TGTGCCAGCAGCTTATTTGGGGAGCCACCTTTTGACGAGCAGTACTTC. It is translated as CASSLFGEPPFDEQYF.